A single sample is the source of the 10 T cell receptor beta chains below, sequenced in a study of shared clonotypes between healthy human individuals. Some clones are missing from TCRdb's copy, which holds only in-frame ones; the method was immunoSEQ multiplex PCR. The sample includes roughly 2.2 million clones, 85% to 95% of them seen just once. Sequencing input: naive CD4+ T cells from PBMCs. Noted subset: CD45RA+ positively selected. The receptors stem from a young man in good health. Some clones in this sample may be carry-over from other donors' samples.

This CDR3 is CASSAPGTGHTDTQYF. CDR3 nucleotide sequence: TGTGCCAGCAGTGCCCCCGGGACAGGACACACAGATACGCAGTATTTT. The rearrangement links TRBV25-1 to TRBJ2-3; TRBD1 aligns across 8 bases. The CDR3 length is 16 residues. Germline V gene lookup returns CDR1 MGHDK and CDR2 SYGVNS. J lost 2 bases, V lost 4 bases, and 8 bases had no gene match.

The rearrangement joins TRBV4-1 to TRBJ1-1; 8 bases map to TRBD1. Unmatched junction bases numbered 4, after V lost 1 base and J lost 6 bases. Germline V lookup: CDR1 MGHRA, CDR2 YSYEKL. This CDR3 is built from 14 residues. CDR3 region: CASSQASGGSEAFF. Here the CDR3 DNA reads TGCGCCAGCAGCCAAGCCTCAGGGGGCTCTGAAGCTTTCTTT.

The V and J genes are TRBV5-1 and TRBJ1-3, with 8 bases aligning to TRBD1. The CDR3 spans 16 residues. CDR1 is SGHRS and CDR2 is YFSETQ in the germline V gene. J gave up 1 base and V 4 bases, and 7 bases lay outside the gene matches. The CDR3 DNA reads as TGCGCCAGCAGCGGGACAGGATCGGTTTCTGGAAACACCATATATTTT. Its translation: CASSGTGSVSGNTIYF.

This chain uses TRBV9 with TRBJ2-5; possible D gene TRBD1, 5 bases. Germline V gene sequence: CDR1 SGDLS, CDR2 YYNGEE. Trimming took 3 bases from V and 2 from J, leaving 11 bases between them. The CDR3 is made up of 14 amino acids. The CDR3 nucleotides are TGTGCCAGCAGCGCCAGACAGCTACAAGAGACCCAGTACTTC. This gives the protein CASSARQLQETQYF.

The V call is TRBV5-1, the J call TRBJ2-1; 11 bases are a match to TRBD2. The germline gives CDR1 SGHRS, CDR2 YFSETQ. V shed 2 bases and J 0 bases; nucleotides not matched to a gene: 7. The length of the CDR3 is 18 residues. CDR3 sequence reads: CASSFLTSGSVSYNEQFF. CDR3 nucleotide sequence: TGCGCCAGCAGCTTTCTTACTAGCGGGAGCGTCTCCTACAATGAGCAGTTCTTC. The whole variable domain, filled in from reference TRBV5-1 and TRBJ2-1, reads KAGVTQTPRYLIKTRGQQVTLSCSPISGHRSVSWYQQTPGQGLQFLFEYFSETQRNKGNFPGRFSGRQFSNSRSEMNVSTLELGDSALYLCASSFLTSGSVSYNEQFFGPGTRLTVL.

This chain connects TRBV28 to TRBJ1-2, with no clear D. Trimming left V 2 bases short and J 3 bases short, with 10 bases between. There are 14 residues in the CDR3. Per germline, CDR1 MDHEN and CDR2 SYDVKM. CDR3 nucleotides: TGTGCCAGCAGTTTAAATTCGGAGTACTATGGCTACACCTTC. Its protein product is CASSLNSEYYGYTF.

The chain employs TRBV28 and TRBJ1-1; TRBD1 matches at 8 bases. The V gene end was trimmed by 4 bases and the J gene end by 6 bases; junction bases not matched to a gene: 19. CDR1 MDHEN and CDR2 SYDVKM come from the germline V gene. The CDR3 runs to 18 residues. In DNA form, the CDR3 reads TGTGCCAGCAGTTCCCGCTCGGGGACAGGCTTCCGGAATGCTGAAGCTTTCTTT. It codes for CASSSRSGTGFRNAEAFF.

The chain joins TRBV18 to TRBJ1-5; D is undetermined. Germline values: CDR1 KGHSH, CDR2 LQKENI. Trimming pared 3 bases from V and 3 bases from J, leaving 9 bases between. The length of the CDR3 is 14 residues. The CDR3 DNA is TGTGCCAGCTCACCCCCAGGTCACAATCAGCCCCAGCATTTT. It translates to CASSPPGHNQPQHF.

The chain recombines TRBV19 with TRBJ2-2; D call uncertain. CDR3 length: 14 amino acids. Trimming pared 5 bases from V and 5 bases from J, leaving 12 bases between. From germline, CDR1 is LNHDA and CDR2 SQIVND (reference sequence). DNA of the CDR3: TGTGCCAGTAGTCCGGGTCCAACGACCGGGGAGCTGTTTTTT. It yields the protein CASSPGPTTGELFF. Complete variable domain (other parts from reference TRBV19 and TRBJ2-2): DGGITQSPKYLFRKEGQNVTLSCEQNLNHDAMYWYRQDPGQGLRLIYYSQIVNDFQKGDIAEGYSVSREKKESFPLTVTSAQKNPTAFYLCASSPGPTTGELFFGEGSRLTVL.

The chain has TRBV2 and TRBJ2-3; D might be TRBD2 (6 bases). CDR1 and CDR2 from the germline V gene are SNHLY and FYNNEI. This CDR3 is built from 19 residues. Trimming left V 6 bases short and J 5 bases short, with 30 bases between. DNA of the CDR3: TGTGCCAGCAGGGCCGCCCTAATAGGGAGGCACGGGACGGGAGATACGCAGTATTTT. Translating gives CASRAALIGRHGTGDTQYF.